This passage covers 20 T cell receptor beta chains from one sample sequenced in a study of blood T cell repertoires in COVID-19. Assay used: immunoSEQ multiplex PCR; TCRdb lists only in-frame clones, some missing. The sample contains roughly 250,000 clones, 87% of which appear only once. What was sequenced was PBMCs or T cells enriched from blood (not recorded which). The source of these receptors is a woman aged 25 to 39 with acute COVID-19.

The chain has TRBV5-6 and TRBJ1-6; D possibly corresponds to TRBD1 (6 bases). V lost 0 bases to trimming and J lost 5 bases, with 9 bases between them. Germline-derived CDR1 and CDR2 are SGHDT and YYEEEE. The CDR3 has 15 amino acids. The CDR3 DNA reads as TGTGCCAGCAGCTTGGCGGGACACAATAATTCACCCCTCCACTTT. Amino acids: CASSLAGHNNSPLHF.

V is TRBV5-8 and J is TRBJ1-6, with a possible D match to TRBD1 (6 bases). Germline values: CDR1 SGHTS, CDR2 YDEGEE. The CDR3 runs 12 residues. Trimming took 4 bases from V and 9 from J, leaving 8 bases between them. CDR3 sequence: CASSLDSSPLHF. The CDR3 DNA sequence: TGTGCCAGCAGCCTGGACAGTTCACCCCTCCACTTT. Together with reference TRBV5-8 and TRBJ1-6, the CDR3 gives the full variable domain: EAGVTQSPTHLIKTRGQQATLRCSPISGHTSVYWYQQALGLGLQFLLWYDEGEERNRGNFPPRFSGRQFPNYSSELNVNALELEDSALYLCASSLDSSPLHFGNGTRLTVT.

The V gene is TRBV9, the J gene TRBJ1-6; 8 nucleotides align to TRBD1. The CDR3 has 15 residues. CDR1 and CDR2 (germline): SGDLS, YYNGEE. The V segment lost 3 bases and the J segment 7 bases; nucleotides outside the gene matches: 6. As DNA, the CDR3 is TGTGCCAGCAGCGCCGGGACAGGAGGAAATTCACCCCTCCACTTT. Translation: CASSAGTGGNSPLHF.

This chain links TRBV6-2 or TRBV6-3 with TRBJ2-1; possible D gene TRBD1, 6 bases. This CDR3 spans 15 amino acids. The V gene's germline CDR1 is MNHEY and CDR2 SVGEGT. The germline V and J ends were trimmed by 2 bases and 7 bases, with 15 bases remaining between them. For the CDR3, the DNA is TGTGCCAGCAGTTACGGTGGGGGCTTCTGGAATGAGCAGTTCTTC. It encodes CASSYGGGFWNEQFF.

This chain links TRBV6-5 with TRBJ2-5; weak D call: TRBD1 (6 bases). The V end was cut by 0 bases, the J end by 5 bases, with 16 bases between. This CDR3 is built from 16 residues. Germline CDR1 and CDR2: MNHEY and SVGAGI. CDR3 sequence reads: CASSYSRLQGRETQYF. The CDR3 coding sequence is TGTGCCAGCAGTTACTCGCGACTTCAGGGGCGGGAGACCCAGTACTTC.

The rearrangement joins TRBV14 to TRBJ2-7; TRBD2 matches 8 bases. This CDR3 spans 13 amino acids. Per germline, CDR1 SGHDN and CDR2 FVKESK. The trim removed 1 base at V and 5 bases at J, leaving 1 base unmatched. The DNA for the CDR3 is TGTGCCAGCAGCCAAGCGGGAGGGCACGAGCAGTACTTC. Amino acids: CASSQAGGHEQYF.

The gene calls are TRBV18 and TRBJ1-4; 10 nucleotides agree with TRBD1. The J segment lost 6 bases and the V segment lost 6 bases, leaving 7 bases of the junction unmatched. The CDR3 spans 15 residues. Germline assignment: CDR1 KGHSH and CDR2 LQKENI. CDR3 sequence reads: CASSRSGTGDEKLFF. The CDR3 DNA reads as TGTGCCAGCTCCCGCTCCGGGACAGGGGATGAAAAACTGTTTTTT.

The V call is TRBV28, the J call TRBJ2-3; 13 bases align to TRBD2. The germline CDR1 and CDR2 sequences are MDHEN and SYDVKM. J gave up 0 bases and V 6 bases, and 12 bases lay outside the gene matches. This CDR3 contains 19 residues. The CDR3 DNA reads TGTGCCAGCAGCTTTACAATGGGACTAGCGGGGATCAGCACAGATACGCAGTATTTT. Translated: CASSFTMGLAGISTDTQYF.

The chain couples TRBV10-3 to TRBJ2-3; TRBD1 might be the D (6 bases). Germline V gene data show CDR1 as ENHRY and CDR2 as SYGVKD. Trimming took 2 bases from V and 2 from J, leaving 17 bases between them. The CDR3 has 17 residues. CDR3 protein: CAISERLIQGVTDTQYF. The CDR3 DNA is TGTGCCATCAGTGAGAGACTGATACAGGGAGTCACAGATACGCAGTATTTT.

J is TRBJ2-7 and V is TRBV28, with 9 bases matching TRBD1. Looked up from germline, CDR1 is MDHEN and CDR2 is SYDVKM. The ends lost 10 bases at V and 7 bases at J; junction bases unmatched: 11. The CDR3 contains 13 residues. The CDR3 here is CATNRGQGVEQYF. Written as DNA, the CDR3 is TGTGCCACCAACAGGGGACAGGGTGTGGAGCAGTACTTC.

The CDR3 DNA is TGCGCCAGCAGCCAAGTTGAGACAGGGCGGGAGACCCAGTACTTC. Amino acid sequence: CASSQVETGRETQYF. The rearrangement joins TRBV4-1 to TRBJ2-5, with TRBD1 matching 7 bases. CDR1 and CDR2 (germline): MGHRA, YSYEKL. The CDR3 sequence is 15 residues long. The junction had 7 bases not matched to a gene; V was cut back by 1 base and J by 5 bases.

The V gene is TRBV21-1, the J gene TRBJ2-7; TRBD2 is taken as the D call from the table, unchecked against the DNA. TRBV21-1 is designated a pseudogene. The CDR3 is made up of 11 amino acids. CDR3 protein: CASSKLSEQYF. The CDR3 bases are TGTGCCAGCAGCAAATTGAGCGAGCAGTACTTC.

This sequence joins TRBV4-1 and TRBJ2-2; D unclear. The CDR3 runs 15 residues. Germline CDR1 MGHRA, CDR2 YSYEKL. V was shortened by 1 base and J by 7 bases, with 13 bases between the two germline ends. CDR3 protein: CASSQVHLASGELFF. Here the CDR3 DNA reads TGCGCCAGCAGCCAAGTTCATTTGGCTAGCGGGGAGCTGTTTTTT.

This clone was observed a single time. This chain links TRBV19 with TRBJ1-1, with TRBD1 matching 7 bases. The length of the CDR3 is 15 residues. J gave up 1 base and V 4 bases, and 6 bases lay outside the gene matches. Germline V CDR1 and CDR2: LNHDA, SQIVND (reference sequence). DNA of the CDR3: TGTGCCAGTAGTAGACCCCGACAGGGGAACACTGAAGCTTTCTTT. Its translation: CASSRPRQGNTEAFF.

J is TRBJ1-2 and V is TRBV29-1; 9 bases map to TRBD1. This CDR3 spans 13 amino acids. The V and J ends lost 3 bases and 12 bases, in that order; junction bases with no gene match: 11. The germline V gene encodes CDR1 SQVTM and CDR2 ANQGSEA. CDR3 sequence reads: CSVDGGTGPQNTF. In DNA form, the CDR3 reads TGCAGCGTTGATGGCGGGACAGGGCCCCAGAACACCTTC.

The chain employs TRBV5-8 and TRBJ1-4; tentative D call: TRBD1 (6 bases). CDR1 and CDR2 from the germline V gene are SGHTS and YDEGEE. V shed 0 bases and J shed 5 bases, with 11 bases lying between them. This CDR3 spans 15 amino acids. CDR3: CASSLVDRENEKLFF. The CDR3 DNA reads as TGTGCCAGCAGCTTGGTGGACAGAGAGAATGAAAAACTGTTTTTT.

This sequence joins TRBV14 and TRBJ2-2; D is uncertain. Trimming cost V 1 base and J 4 bases, with 7 bases left between them. The CDR3 totals 14 residues. Germline lookup yields CDR1 SGHDN and CDR2 FVKESK. CDR3 residues: CASSQVLVTGELFF. The CDR3 DNA is TGTGCCAGCAGCCAAGTTCTTGTCACCGGGGAGCTGTTTTTT.

The chain carries TRBV11-2 and TRBJ2-7, with D perhaps matching TRBD2 (6 bases). V lost 5 bases to trimming and J lost 0 bases, with 17 bases between them. Germline CDR1 SGHAT, CDR2 FQNNGV. CDR3 length equals 16 residues. CDR3 sequence: CASSLGGAAVSYEQYF. CDR3 nucleotides: TGTGCCAGCAGCCTTGGAGGGGCAGCCGTCTCCTACGAGCAGTACTTC.

The rearrangement uses TRBV9 and TRBJ2-3; weak D call: TRBD1 (6 bases). Germline CDR1 SGDLS, CDR2 YYNGEE. V was clipped by 4 bases and J by 8 bases, with 14 bases between them. The CDR3 covers 13 residues. The CDR3: CASSFRGGPTQYF. The CDR3 DNA follows: TGTGCCAGCAGCTTCCGAGGGGGTCCTACGCAGTATTTT.

V gene TRBV29-1 combines with J gene TRBJ1-2, with TRBD1 matching over 8 bases. The CDR3 is made up of 15 amino acids. The germline V gene encodes CDR1 SQVTM and CDR2 ANQGSEA. The ends lost 4 bases at V and 1 base at J; junction bases unmatched: 8. The CDR3 DNA sequence: TGCAGCGTTGGTGGGACAGGAGCCCTTAACTATGGCTACACCTTC. Encoded protein: CSVGGTGALNYGYTF.